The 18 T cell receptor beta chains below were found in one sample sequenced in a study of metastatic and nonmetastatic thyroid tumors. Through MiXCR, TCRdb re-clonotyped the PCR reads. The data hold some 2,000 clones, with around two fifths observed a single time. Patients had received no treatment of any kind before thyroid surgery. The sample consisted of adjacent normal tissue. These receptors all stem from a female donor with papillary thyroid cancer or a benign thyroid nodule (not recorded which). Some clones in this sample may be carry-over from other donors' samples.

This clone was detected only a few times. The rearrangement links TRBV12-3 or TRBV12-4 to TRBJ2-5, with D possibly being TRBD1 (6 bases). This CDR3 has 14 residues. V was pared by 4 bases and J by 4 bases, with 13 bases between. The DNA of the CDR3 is TGTGCCAGCAGTTCTTCAACAGGGTCAGAGACCCAGTACTTC. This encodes CASSSSTGSETQYF.

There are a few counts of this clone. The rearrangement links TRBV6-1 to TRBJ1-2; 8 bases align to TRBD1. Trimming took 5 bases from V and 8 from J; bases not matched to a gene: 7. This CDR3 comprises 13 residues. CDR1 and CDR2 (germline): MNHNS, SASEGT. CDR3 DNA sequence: TGTGCCAGCAGTCCCGGACAGGGAGGAGGCTACACCTTC. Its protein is CASSPGQGGGYTF.

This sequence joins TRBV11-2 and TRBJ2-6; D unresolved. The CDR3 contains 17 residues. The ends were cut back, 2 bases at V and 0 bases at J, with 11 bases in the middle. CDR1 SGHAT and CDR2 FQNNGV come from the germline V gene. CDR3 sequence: CASSLRARPSGANVLTF. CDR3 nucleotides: TGTGCCAGCAGCTTAAGGGCCAGGCCCTCTGGGGCCAACGTCCTGACTTTC.

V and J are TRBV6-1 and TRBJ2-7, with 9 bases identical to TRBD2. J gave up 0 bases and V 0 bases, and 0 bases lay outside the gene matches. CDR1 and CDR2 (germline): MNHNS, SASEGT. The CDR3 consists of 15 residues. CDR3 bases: TGTGCCAGCAGTGAAGCTAGCGGGAGCTCCTACGAGCAGTACTTC. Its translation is CASSEASGSSYEQYF.

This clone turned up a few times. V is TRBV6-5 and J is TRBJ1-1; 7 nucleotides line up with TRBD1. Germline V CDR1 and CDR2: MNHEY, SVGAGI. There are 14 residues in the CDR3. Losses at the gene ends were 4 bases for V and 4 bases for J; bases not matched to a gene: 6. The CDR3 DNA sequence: TGTGCCAGCAGTTTCTTACAGGGGTCCACTGAAGCTTTCTTT. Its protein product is CASSFLQGSTEAFF.

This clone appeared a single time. In nucleotides, the CDR3 is TGCGCCAGCAGCTTAAGGACTATCGGCGATGAGCAGTTCTTC. Its translation: CASSLRTIGDEQFF. The chain has TRBV5-1 and TRBJ2-1, with D perhaps matching TRBD2 (6 bases). CDR1 SGHRS and CDR2 YFSETQ come from the germline V gene. CDR3 length: 14 residues. V was pared by 2 bases and J by 8 bases, with 14 bases between.

The CDR3 DNA is TGTGCCAGCAGCGTAGTTGAGCGGGGGGGCCGGAATACGCAGTATTTT. It encodes CASSVVERGGRNTQYF. The rearrangement links TRBV9 to TRBJ2-3; 10 positions agree with TRBD2. The CDR3 spans 16 residues. V lost 0 bases to trimming and J lost 7 bases; unmatched junction nucleotides: 8. Per the germline V gene, CDR1 is SGDLS and CDR2 is YYNGEE.

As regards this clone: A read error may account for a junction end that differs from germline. CDR3 nucleotides: TGTGTCAGCAAGGCGACAGGTAGCAATCAGCCCCAGCATTTT. Encoded protein: CVSKATGSNQPQHF. The chain has TRBV2 and TRBJ1-5; D might be TRBD1 (6 bases). Germline values: CDR1 SNHLY, CDR2 FYNNEI. The CDR3 runs 14 residues. The full variable domain, its missing parts supplied by reference TRBV2 and TRBJ1-5, is EPEVTQTPSHQVTQMGQEVILRCVPISNHLYFYWYRQILGQKVEFLVSFYNNEISEKSEIFDDQFSVERPDGSNFTLKIRSTKLEDSAMYFCVSKATGSNQPQHFGDGTRLSIL.

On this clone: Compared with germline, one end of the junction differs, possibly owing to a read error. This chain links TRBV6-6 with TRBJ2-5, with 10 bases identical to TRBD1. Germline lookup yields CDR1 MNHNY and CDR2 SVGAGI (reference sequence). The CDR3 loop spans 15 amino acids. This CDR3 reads CAGSYSTGGRETQYF. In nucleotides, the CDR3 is TGTGCCGGCAGTTACTCGACAGGGGGCAGGGAGACCCAGTACTTC.

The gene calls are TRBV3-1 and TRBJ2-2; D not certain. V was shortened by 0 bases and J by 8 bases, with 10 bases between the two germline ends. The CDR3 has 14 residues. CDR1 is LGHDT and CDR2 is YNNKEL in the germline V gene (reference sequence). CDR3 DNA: TGTGCCAGCAGCCAAGATGTCTCTACAGGGGAGCTGTTTTTT. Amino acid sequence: CASSQDVSTGELFF.

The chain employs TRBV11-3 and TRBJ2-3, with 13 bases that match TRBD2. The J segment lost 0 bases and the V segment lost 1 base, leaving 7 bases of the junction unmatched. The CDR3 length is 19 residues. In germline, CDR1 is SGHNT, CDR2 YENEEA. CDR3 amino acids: CASSLVRTSGRDSTDTQYF. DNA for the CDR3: TGTGCCAGCAGCTTAGTCAGGACTAGCGGGAGAGATAGCACAGATACGCAGTATTTT.

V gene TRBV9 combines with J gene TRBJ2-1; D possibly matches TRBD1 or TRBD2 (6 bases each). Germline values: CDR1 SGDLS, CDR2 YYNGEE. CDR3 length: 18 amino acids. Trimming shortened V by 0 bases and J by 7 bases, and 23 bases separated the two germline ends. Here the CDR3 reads CASSVDSRQADGGNEQFF. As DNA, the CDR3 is TGTGCCAGCAGCGTAGATTCCCGACAGGCGGATGGGGGGAATGAGCAGTTCTTC.

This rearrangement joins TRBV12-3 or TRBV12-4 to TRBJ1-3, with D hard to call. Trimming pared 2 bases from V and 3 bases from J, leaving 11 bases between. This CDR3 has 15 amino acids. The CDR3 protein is CASSLRRAGGNTIYF. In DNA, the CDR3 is TGTGCCAGCAGTTTAAGGAGGGCCGGTGGAAACACCATATATTTT.

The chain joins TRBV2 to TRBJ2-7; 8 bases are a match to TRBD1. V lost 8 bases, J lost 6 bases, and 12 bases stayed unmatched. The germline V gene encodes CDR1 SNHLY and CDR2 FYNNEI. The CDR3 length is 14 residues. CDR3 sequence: CASLSGGAMGEQYF. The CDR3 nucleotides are TGTGCCAGCCTTTCAGGGGGCGCAATGGGCGAGCAGTACTTC.

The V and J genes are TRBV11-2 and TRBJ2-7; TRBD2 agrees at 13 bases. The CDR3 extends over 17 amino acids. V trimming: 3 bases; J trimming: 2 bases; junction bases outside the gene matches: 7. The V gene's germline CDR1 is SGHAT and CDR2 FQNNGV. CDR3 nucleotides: TGTGCCAGCAGCTTGGGGGGCACTAGCGGGAGGGCCTACGAGCAGTACTTC. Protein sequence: CASSLGGTSGRAYEQYF.

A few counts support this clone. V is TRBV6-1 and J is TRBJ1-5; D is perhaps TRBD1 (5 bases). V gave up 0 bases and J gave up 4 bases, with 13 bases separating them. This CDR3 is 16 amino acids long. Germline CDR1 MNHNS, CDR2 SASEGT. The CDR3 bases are TGTGCCAGCAGTGAAGCGAGGGCAGGGAGGAATCAGCCCCAGCATTTT. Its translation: CASSEARAGRNQPQHF.

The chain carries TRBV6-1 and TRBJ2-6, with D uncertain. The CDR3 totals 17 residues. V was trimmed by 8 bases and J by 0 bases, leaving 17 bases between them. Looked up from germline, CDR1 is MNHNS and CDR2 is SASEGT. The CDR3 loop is CASGSLQGNSGANVLTF. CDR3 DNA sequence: TGTGCCAGCGGGTCCCTACAAGGAAACTCTGGGGCCAACGTCCTGACTTTC.

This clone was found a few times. The CDR3 protein is CASSLTGGTEAFF. The CDR3 nucleotides are TGTGCCAGCAGTTTAACAGGGGGCACTGAAGCTTTCTTT. The gene calls are TRBV28 and TRBJ1-1; 8 nucleotides agree with TRBD1. The CDR3 is 13 residues long. V was clipped by 2 bases and J by 4 bases; unmatched bases: 0. Germline lookup yields CDR1 MDHEN and CDR2 SYDVKM.